This passage covers 23 T cell receptor beta chains from one sample sequenced in a study of blood T cell repertoires in COVID-19. TCRdb keeps only in-frame clones here, not all; method: immunoSEQ multiplex PCR. This sample has about 110,000 clones, with roughly 85% found just once. Material: peripheral blood. These receptor sequences come from a human donor in a cohort sampled during active COVID-19.

The gene calls are TRBV13 and TRBJ2-1; 7 bases align to TRBD1. Per germline, CDR1 PRHDT and CDR2 FYEKMQ (reference sequence). V gave up 4 bases and J gave up 10 bases; unmatched junction bases: 10. The CDR3 consists of 14 residues. For the CDR3, the DNA is TGTGCCAGCAGCTCACCGCCGGGACAGTACGAGCAGTTCTTC. Translation gives CASSSPPGQYEQFF.

This clone has only one observation. The chain recombines TRBV6-5 with TRBJ1-2; possibly TRBD1 for D (6 bases). Between the trimmed V and J ends, which lost 5 bases and 8 bases, there was a span of 18 bases. This CDR3 comprises 14 residues. Germline CDR1 is MNHEY and CDR2 is SVGAGI. The CDR3 DNA is TGTGCCAGCAGTCCACCCGGGGGGCAGGGCGGCTACACCTTC. This translates into CASSPPGGQGGYTF.

The V call is TRBV12-2, the J call TRBJ2-1; the tabulated D call, TRBD2, remains unverified against the DNA. TRBV12-2 constitutes a pseudogene. CDR3 size: 19 residues. In nucleotides, the CDR3 is TGTGCAAGTCGCTTAGAAGTCGGCCCTAGCCGCAACTCCTACAATGAGCAGTTCTTC. Translated: CASRLEVGPSRNSYNEQFF.

The J gene is TRBJ2-5, the V gene TRBV19; TRBD2 matches at 10 bases. CDR3 length: 15 amino acids. Trimming at V came to 0 bases and at J to 5 bases, leaving 3 bases not matched to a gene. Germline CDR1 reads LNHDA; CDR2 reads SQIVND (reference sequence). CDR3 coding DNA: TGTGCCAGTAGTATAGACTCACTAGCGGGGGAGACCCAGTACTTC. Residues: CASSIDSLAGETQYF.

The DNA for the CDR3 is TGTGCCAGCAGTACAGGGGCTGGGGCCAACGTCCTGACTTTC. It translates to CASSTGAGANVLTF. V is TRBV6-5 and J is TRBJ2-6, with 7 bases aligning to TRBD1. Germline V gene sequence: CDR1 MNHEY, CDR2 SVGAGI. J was trimmed by 2 bases and V by 5 bases; bases with no gene match: 0. This CDR3 has 14 residues.

The rearrangement uses TRBV2 and TRBJ1-3; D ambiguous. The CDR3 covers 13 residues. Germline V gene lookup returns CDR1 SNHLY and CDR2 FYNNEI. The V end was cut by 6 bases, the J end by 0 bases, with 6 bases between. As DNA, the CDR3 is TGTGCCAGCAGGACGGGCTCTGGAAACACCATATATTTT. As protein: CASRTGSGNTIYF.

The CDR3 nucleotides read TGCGCCAGCAGCTTGGGGCCCCGCGGGTCGAAAGAGACCCAGTACTTC. Its protein product is CASSLGPRGSKETQYF. The chain carries TRBV5-1 and TRBJ2-5; possibly TRBD2 for D (5 bases). The CDR3 runs 16 residues. With 0 bases removed from V and 3 bases from J, the gap between germline ends came to 15 bases. Germline CDR1 is SGHRS and CDR2 is YFSETQ.

V and J are TRBV11-1 and TRBJ2-7; TRBD1 matches 7 bases. V lost 5 bases to trimming and J lost 3 bases; unmatched junction nucleotides: 7. The CDR3 runs 14 residues. Germline values: CDR1 SGHAT, CDR2 FQDESV (reference sequence). In DNA form, the CDR3 reads TGTGCCAGCAGCGATCGACAGGGCTACTACGAGCAGTACTTC. As protein: CASSDRQGYYEQYF.

The rearrangement joins TRBV12-2 to TRBJ2-5; the D call in the table, TRBD2, was not verified against the DNA. TRBV12-2 is designated a pseudogene. This CDR3 comprises 16 residues. The CDR3 nucleotides are TGTGCAAGTCGCTTATACGGGACTAGCGGGGGTAAGACCCAGTACTTC. This encodes CASRLYGTSGGKTQYF.

This rearrangement joins TRBV14 to TRBJ1-1, with 8 bases identical to TRBD1. This CDR3 contains 15 residues. J was trimmed by 2 bases and V by 4 bases; bases with no gene match: 6. Germline assignment: CDR1 SGHDN and CDR2 FVKESK. The CDR3 bases are TGTGCCAGCAGCCCGATGACAGGGGCAAACACTGAAGCTTTCTTT. Protein sequence: CASSPMTGANTEAFF.

This chain uses TRBV28 with TRBJ2-1; D is possibly TRBD2 (7 bases). This CDR3 is 13 amino acids long. From germline, CDR1 is MDHEN and CDR2 SYDVKM. V was trimmed by 2 bases and J by 11 bases, leaving 13 bases between them. CDR3 residues: CASSLPLGGQQFF. As DNA, the CDR3 is TGTGCCAGCAGTTTACCCCTCGGGGGGCAGCAGTTCTTC.

The J gene is TRBJ1-1, the V gene TRBV10-1; D gene ambiguous. This CDR3 has 12 amino acids. Germline loops: CDR1 WNHNN, CDR2 SYGVQD (reference sequence). The V end lost 10 bases, the J end lost 1 base, and 10 bases lay between the germline ends. CDR3 in DNA: TGCGCCACCTCCGGGTCGAACACTGAAGCTTTCTTT. Translating gives CATSGSNTEAFF.

The chain links TRBV11-2 to TRBJ2-7; 7 nucleotides align to TRBD1. J was trimmed by 6 bases and V by 6 bases; bases with no gene match: 8. Per germline, CDR1 SGHAT and CDR2 FQNNGV. This CDR3 contains 13 residues. The CDR3 nucleotides read TGTGCCAGCAGAGAGGGGGCTTTTTCCGAGCAGTACTTC. It translates to CASREGAFSEQYF.

V and J are TRBV5-1 and TRBJ1-3; D remains unclear. V was cut by 2 bases and J by 0 bases, with 12 bases left in between. The germline CDR1 and CDR2 sequences are SGHRS and YFSETQ. The CDR3 sequence is 16 residues long. The CDR3 bases are TGCGCCAGCAGCTTCTCCTCACAGAGCTCTGGAAACACCATATATTTT. Residues: CASSFSSQSSGNTIYF.

The rearrangement joins TRBV7-9 to TRBJ2-7; 8 positions match TRBD1. This CDR3 contains 16 residues. Germline CDR1 is SEHNR and CDR2 is FQNEAQ (reference sequence). After removal of 0 bases from V and 0 bases from J, the junction contained 4 bases not matched to a gene. For the CDR3, the DNA is TGTGCCAGCAGCTTAGCGGTGGGACAGGACTCCTACGAGCAGTACTTC. It translates to CASSLAVGQDSYEQYF.

This chain connects TRBV5-6 to TRBJ1-2; D is unresolved. Per the germline V gene, CDR1 is SGHDT and CDR2 is YYEEEE. Trimming removed 4 bases from V and 2 bases from J, with 9 bases in between. The CDR3 contains 13 residues. This CDR3 reads CASSPTGNYGYTF. The DNA of the CDR3 is TGTGCCAGCAGCCCGACGGGGAACTATGGCTACACCTTC.

This sequence joins TRBV4-1 and TRBJ2-7; 10 bases agree with TRBD2. V lost 1 base and J lost 2; bases outside the gene matches: 5. This CDR3 is built from 16 residues. Germline loops: CDR1 MGHRA, CDR2 YSYEKL. The CDR3 here is CASSQGVAGGPYEQYF. Here the CDR3 DNA reads TGCGCCAGCAGCCAAGGGGTAGCGGGGGGTCCCTACGAGCAGTACTTC.

The V and J genes are TRBV7-9 and TRBJ2-7; no firm D call. Trimming stripped 1 base from V and 4 bases from J, with 5 bases between. The CDR3 totals 12 residues. Per germline, CDR1 SEHNR and CDR2 FQNEAQ (reference sequence). CDR3 coding DNA: TGTGCCAGCAGCTTAGGCCAGTACGAGCAGTACTTC. It is translated as CASSLGQYEQYF.

V is TRBV5-1 and J is TRBJ2-3, with a possible D match to TRBD1 (5 bases). CDR1 and CDR2 (germline): SGHRS, YFSETQ. The V and J ends lost 3 bases and 4 bases respectively, with 15 bases between them. The CDR3 loop spans 15 amino acids. This CDR3 is CASSSGPTDADTQYF. CDR3 nucleotide sequence: TGCGCCAGCAGCTCCGGACCGACAGACGCAGATACGCAGTATTTT.

J is TRBJ2-1 and V is TRBV27; D is possibly TRBD2 (6 bases). The CDR3 totals 17 residues. V was pared by 4 bases and J by 2 bases, with 18 bases between. Germline V lookup: CDR1 MNHEY, CDR2 SMNVEV (reference sequence). In DNA form, the CDR3 reads TGTGCCAGCAGTTCCCCGGAGCCGGGAGCGGCCTACAATGAGCAGTTCTTC. Protein sequence: CASSSPEPGAAYNEQFF.

J is TRBJ2-1 and V is TRBV28; 10 bases align to TRBD1. The CDR3 totals 13 residues. The V segment lost 8 bases and the J segment 10 bases; nucleotides outside the gene matches: 8. CDR1 MDHEN and CDR2 SYDVKM come from the germline V gene. The CDR3: CASLGQGLKEQFF. CDR3 bases: TGTGCCAGCCTGGGACAGGGGCTTAAGGAGCAGTTCTTC.

In its sample, this clone was seen a few times. The V and J genes are TRBV11-2 and TRBJ1-2; possibly TRBD1 for D (6 bases). CDR3 length: 14 amino acids. Trimming stripped 5 bases from V and 4 bases from J, with 14 bases between. In germline, CDR1 is SGHAT, CDR2 FQNNGV. The CDR3 coding sequence is TGTGCCAGCAGCCAACTACAGGGATCCTATGGCTACACCTTC. This gives the protein CASSQLQGSYGYTF. Together with reference TRBV11-2 and TRBJ1-2, the CDR3 gives the full variable domain: EAGVAQSPRYKIIEKRQSVAFWCNPISGHATLYWYQQILGQGPKLLIQFQNNGVVDDSQLPKDRFSAERLKGVDSTLKIQPAKLEDSAVYLCASSQLQGSYGYTFGSGTRLTVV.

The chain is built from TRBV21-1 and TRBJ2-7; no check of the table's D call, TRBD1, against the DNA was made. TRBV21-1 is given as a pseudogene. The CDR3 runs to 14 residues. The CDR3, as DNA: TGTGCCAGCAAACCTGGACAGGTTCACTACGAGCAGTACTTC. It yields the protein CASKPGQVHYEQYF.